This TCR beta chain originates from a study of T cell changes during pregnancy in multiple sclerosis. This table comes from immunoSEQ multiplex PCR, and its TCRdb copy is limited to in-frame clones, with some not included. The sample carries 40,000 to 50,000 clones, 89% recorded once. Germline CDR1 is SGHTA and CDR2 is FQGNSA. The CDR3 sequence is 14 residues long. Trimming cost V 5 bases and J 5 bases; bases outside gene matches: 6. The J gene is TRBJ2-3, the V gene TRBV7-2, with TRBD2 identical over 8 bases. The sequenced sample was CD4+ T cells from peripheral blood mononuclear cells, obtained in the first trimester of pregnancy. The TCR comes from a female donor with multiple sclerosis, enrolled in a pregnancy study. CDR3 loop: CASSITSGGDTQYF. In DNA, the CDR3 is TGTGCCAGCAGCATCACTAGCGGTGGAGATACGCAGTATTTT. The variable domain in full, with the rest retrieved from reference TRBV7-2 and TRBJ2-3, is GAGVSQSPSNKVTEKGKDVELRCDPISGHTALYWYRQSLGQGLEFLIYFQGNSAPDKSGLPSDRFSAERTGGSVSTLTIQRTQQEDSAVYLCASSITSGGDTQYFGPGTRLTVL.